This T cell receptor (beta chain) was identified during a study of T cells in Graves' hyperthyroidism and ophthalmopathy. Researchers took RNA transcripts and amplified the TCR beta CDR3 regions from them. A set of HTBI primers served as the primers for a first-round RT-PCR of the TCR CDR3. TCRdb redid the calling of the multiplex PCR reads with MiXCR, one entry per CDR3 protein. The table has about 530,000 distinct CDR3 sequences, over 15% seen once. This clonotype came up many times. As yet, its antigen is unknown. Germline values: CDR1 SGHTA, CDR2 FQGTGA. The J segment lost 1 base and the V segment lost 2 bases, leaving 5 bases of the junction unmatched. This CDR3 region has 17 residues. General observations from the study: Appearing also in blood were most of the thyroid clonotypes expanded above 0.001.

The sample was blood. The chain employs TRBV7-3 and TRBJ2-1; TRBD2 matches 10 bases. This clonotype was sampled from a woman younger than 30 with Graves' ophthalmopathy. The CDR3 DNA reads as TGTGCCAGCAGCTTACTAGCGGGAGCCGGGTCCTACAATGAGCAGTTCTTC. It encodes CASSLLAGAGSYNEQFF.